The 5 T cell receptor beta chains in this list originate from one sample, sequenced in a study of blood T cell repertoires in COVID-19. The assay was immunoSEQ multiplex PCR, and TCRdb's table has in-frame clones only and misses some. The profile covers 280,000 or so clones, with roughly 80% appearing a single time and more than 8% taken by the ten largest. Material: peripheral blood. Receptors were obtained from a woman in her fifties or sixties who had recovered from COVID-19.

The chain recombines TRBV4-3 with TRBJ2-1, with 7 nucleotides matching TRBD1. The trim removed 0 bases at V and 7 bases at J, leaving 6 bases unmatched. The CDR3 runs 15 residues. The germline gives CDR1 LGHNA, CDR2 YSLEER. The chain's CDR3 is CASSQDRGRTNEQFF. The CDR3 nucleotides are TGCGCCAGCAGCCAAGATAGGGGGCGCACGAATGAGCAGTTCTTC.

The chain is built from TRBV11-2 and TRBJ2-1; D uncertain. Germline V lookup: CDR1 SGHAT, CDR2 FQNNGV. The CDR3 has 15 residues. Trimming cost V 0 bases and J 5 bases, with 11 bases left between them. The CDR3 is CASSLDEQVHNEQFF. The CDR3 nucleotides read TGTGCCAGCAGCTTAGATGAGCAGGTACACAATGAGCAGTTCTTC.

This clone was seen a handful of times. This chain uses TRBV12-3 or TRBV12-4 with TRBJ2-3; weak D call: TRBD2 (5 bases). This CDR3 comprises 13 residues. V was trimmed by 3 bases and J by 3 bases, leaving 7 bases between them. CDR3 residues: CASSLSGTDTQYF. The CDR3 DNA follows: TGTGCCAGCAGTTTGAGCGGAACAGATACGCAGTATTTT.

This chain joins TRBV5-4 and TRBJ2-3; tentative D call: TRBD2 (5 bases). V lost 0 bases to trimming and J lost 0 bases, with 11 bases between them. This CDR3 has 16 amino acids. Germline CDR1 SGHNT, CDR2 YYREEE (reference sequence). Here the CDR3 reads CASSLADYSSTDTQYF. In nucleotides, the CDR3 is TGTGCCAGCAGCTTGGCCGACTATTCTAGCACAGATACGCAGTATTTT.

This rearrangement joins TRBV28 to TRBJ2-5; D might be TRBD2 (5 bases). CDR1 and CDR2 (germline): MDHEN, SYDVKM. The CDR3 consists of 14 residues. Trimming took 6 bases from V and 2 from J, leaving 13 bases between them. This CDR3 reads CASSKAGIQETQYF. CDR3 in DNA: TGTGCCAGCAGCAAAGCCGGGATTCAAGAGACCCAGTACTTC. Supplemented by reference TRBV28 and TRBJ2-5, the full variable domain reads DVKVTQSSRYLVKRTGEKVFLECVQDMDHENMFWYRQDPGLGLRLIYFSYDVKMKEKGDIPEGYSVSREKKERFSLILESASTNQTSMYLCASSKAGIQETQYFGPGTRLLVL.